A single sample gave rise to the 23 T cell receptor beta chains below, sequenced in a study of CD8 T cells in Susac syndrome. Reverse transcription of roughly 0.5 to 1 ug RNA was performed with random hexamers. TCRdb reprocessed the immunoSEQ multiplex PCR reads via MiXCR and lists one record per CDR3 protein. This table holds about 210,000 distinct CDR3 sequences, over 90% found once. Sample: CD4+ T cells from PBMCs. All receptors come from a human donor with multiple sclerosis.

The genes are TRBV5-1 and TRBJ2-3; no clear D gene. The V end lost 1 base, the J end lost 3 bases, and 12 bases lay between the germline ends. Germline CDR1 is SGHRS and CDR2 is YFSETQ. The CDR3 is made up of 15 amino acids. The CDR3 is CASSLSSGTTDTQYF. CDR3 nucleotide sequence: TGCGCCAGCAGCTTGTCTTCCGGAACTACAGATACGCAGTATTTT.

This clonotype was counted between two and nine times. The V gene is TRBV30, the J gene TRBJ2-4; 9 bases are shared with TRBD1. CDR3 length equals 15 residues. The junction had 6 bases not matched to a gene; V was cut back by 0 bases and J by 6 bases. The germline V gene has CDR1 GTSNPN and CDR2 SVGIG (reference sequence). CDR3 region: CAWSVQRDRVNIQYF. The CDR3 nucleotides are TGTGCCTGGAGTGTACAGAGGGACAGGGTAAACATTCAGTACTTC.

V gene TRBV20-1 combines with J gene TRBJ2-1, with 9 positions matching TRBD1. The CDR3 is 14 residues long. Germline V lookup: CDR1 DFQATT, CDR2 SNEGSKA (reference sequence). V lost 1 base and J lost 4; bases outside the gene matches: 2. In DNA form, the CDR3 reads TGCAGTGCTAGAGGGACAGGGGATTACAATGAGCAGTTCTTC. Its protein product is CSARGTGDYNEQFF.

The V and J genes are TRBV6-1 and TRBJ2-1; D gene unclear. V lost 4 bases and J lost 0, with 10 bases in between. The CDR3 loop spans 15 amino acids. Germline V gene lookup returns CDR1 MNHNS and CDR2 SASEGT. CDR3 in amino acids: CASSAYSNSYNEQFF. The DNA of the CDR3 is TGTGCCAGCAGTGCTTACTCTAACTCCTACAATGAGCAGTTCTTC.

V and J are TRBV30 and TRBJ1-5; a possible D gene is TRBD1 (6 bases). V was cut by 3 bases and J by 7 bases, with 13 bases left in between. Germline values: CDR1 GTSNPN, CDR2 SVGIG (reference sequence). The CDR3 length is 13 residues. The CDR3 DNA reads as TGTGCCTGGAGAAGGGACATCGGGCAGCCCCAGCATTTT. This codes for CAWRRDIGQPQHF.

The V call is TRBV3-1, the J call TRBJ2-5, with 9 bases fitting TRBD2. Germline CDR1 reads LGHDT; CDR2 reads YNNKEL (reference sequence). CDR3 length: 14 amino acids. Trimming removed 3 bases from V and 2 bases from J; junction bases left unmatched: 1. Here the CDR3 DNA reads TGTGCCAGCAGCCAGCGGGGGGGACAAGAGACCCAGTACTTC. The encoded protein is CASSQRGGQETQYF.

CDR3 DNA: TGTGCCAGCAGCTGGGACTCCGCCGGCGCAGATACGCAGTATTTT. Translation: CASSWDSAGADTQYF. The chain has TRBV12-3 or TRBV12-4 and TRBJ2-3, with D maybe TRBD2 (6 bases). The CDR3 is 15 residues long. Trimming cost V 6 bases and J 4 bases, with 17 bases left between them.

The chain is built from TRBV5-4 and TRBJ1-6; D gene uncertain. V was clipped by 4 bases and J by 6 bases, with 17 bases between them. The length of the CDR3 is 16 residues. CDR1 and CDR2 (germline): SGHNT, YYREEE (reference sequence). CDR3 protein: CASSASSVAVNSPLHF. DNA for the CDR3: TGTGCCAGCAGCGCTTCCTCGGTAGCCGTTAATTCACCCCTCCACTTT.

The chain recombines TRBV20-1 with TRBJ1-2; 7 bases match TRBD1. The J segment lost 6 bases and the V segment lost 6 bases, leaving 4 bases of the junction unmatched. CDR1 and CDR2 from the germline V gene are DFQATT and SNEGSKA (reference sequence). The CDR3 is 11 amino acids. This chain's CDR3 is CSAPTGNGYTF. In nucleotides, the CDR3 is TGCAGTGCCCCGACAGGGAATGGCTACACCTTC.

The chain is built from TRBV4-1 and TRBJ2-7; the match to TRBD2 covers 8 bases. The CDR3 runs 18 residues. Germline loops: CDR1 MGHRA, CDR2 YSYEKL. V shed 4 bases and J 2 bases; nucleotides not matched to a gene: 16. The CDR3 is CASSPGTSGTSITYEQYF. CDR3 nucleotide sequence: TGCGCCAGCAGCCCCGGAACTAGCGGCACTTCCATCACCTACGAGCAGTACTTC.

In this sample, this clonotype turned up once. The chain employs TRBV12-3 or TRBV12-4 and TRBJ1-5; D remains unclear. The germline V and J ends were trimmed by 5 bases and 7 bases, with 12 bases remaining between them. The CDR3 spans 13 residues. The CDR3, as DNA: TGTGCCAGCAGTCCGACCCCCGGGCAGCCCCAGCATTTT. This translates into CASSPTPGQPQHF.

The CDR3 DNA reads TGCAGTGCTAGACCCGGGACAGGGAAAAACATTCAGTACTTC. It is translated as CSARPGTGKNIQYF. The rearrangement uses TRBV20-1 and TRBJ2-4; the match to TRBD1 covers 9 bases. Trimming removed 2 bases from V and 4 bases from J; junction bases left unmatched: 3. Germline values: CDR1 DFQATT, CDR2 SNEGSKA (reference sequence). The CDR3 sequence is 14 residues long.

In this sample, this clonotype turned up once. The rearrangement links TRBV10-3 to TRBJ1-1; D not resolved. From germline, CDR1 is ENHRY and CDR2 SYGVKD. The CDR3 runs 14 residues. V lost 4 bases and J 5 bases, leaving 14 bases between the germline ends. CDR3 sequence reads: CAISGYAGTTEAFF. The CDR3 region has the DNA TGTGCCATCAGTGGATATGCGGGTACGACTGAAGCTTTCTTT.

V is TRBV20-1 and J is TRBJ1-2; 8 bases line up with TRBD1. The germline gives CDR1 DFQATT, CDR2 SNEGSKA (reference sequence). The V and J ends lost 6 bases and 7 bases, in that order; junction bases with no gene match: 7. The CDR3 covers 12 residues. The CDR3 region has the DNA TGCAGTGCGTCGGACAGGGCGGGTGGCTACACCTTC. Protein: CSASDRAGGYTF.

There are a few counts of this clonotype. The V and J genes are TRBV3-1 and TRBJ2-7; D uncertain. The germline gives CDR1 LGHDT, CDR2 YNNKEL (reference sequence). The CDR3 has 14 residues. V was cut by 4 bases and J by 0 bases, with 10 bases left in between. The CDR3 loop is CASSPGDASYEQYF. CDR3 in DNA: TGTGCCAGCAGCCCGGGCGATGCCTCCTACGAGCAGTACTTC.

This clonotype was observed a few times. This chain connects TRBV29-1 to TRBJ1-1, with 7 nucleotides matching TRBD1. CDR1 is SQVTM, CDR2 ANQGSEA, per germline. The CDR3 covers 12 residues. V lost 4 bases, J lost 1 base, and 0 bases stayed unmatched. The CDR3: CSVGTGNTEAFF. CDR3 DNA sequence: TGCAGCGTTGGGACAGGGAACACTGAAGCTTTCTTT.

The gene calls are TRBV7-3 and TRBJ2-5, with TRBD2 matching over 10 bases. V shed 3 bases, J shed 5 bases, and the junction held 6 bases outside the gene matches. The germline gives CDR1 SGHTA, CDR2 FQGTGA. This CDR3 is 15 amino acids long. CDR3 amino acids: CASSFLAGGRETQYF. CDR3 DNA sequence: TGTGCCAGCAGCTTTTTAGCGGGGGGTCGGGAGACCCAGTACTTC.

This chain uses TRBV20-1 with TRBJ1-2, with 7 bases fitting TRBD1. The CDR3 has 13 residues. The germline gives CDR1 DFQATT, CDR2 SNEGSKA (reference sequence). The junction had 9 bases not matched to a gene; V was cut back by 3 bases and J by 8 bases. CDR3 loop: CSASGTAPGGYTF. CDR3 DNA sequence: TGCAGTGCTAGTGGGACAGCCCCTGGAGGCTACACCTTC.

V is TRBV11-2 and J is TRBJ1-1; D is undetermined. This CDR3 is built from 15 residues. Germline V gene lookup returns CDR1 SGHAT and CDR2 FQNNGV. V lost 5 bases and J lost 0, with 13 bases in between. CDR3 nucleotide sequence: TGTGCCAGCAGCCCGGGCGCCGGCATGAACACTGAAGCTTTCTTT. Translating gives CASSPGAGMNTEAFF.

The chain links TRBV20-1 to TRBJ2-7, with 7 bases identical to TRBD1. The CDR3 is made up of 15 amino acids. V trimming: 1 base; J trimming: 1 base; junction bases outside the gene matches: 7. CDR1 is DFQATT, CDR2 SNEGSKA, per germline (reference sequence). The CDR3 here is CSARVRGRGSYEQYF. The CDR3, as DNA: TGCAGTGCTAGAGTAAGGGGCAGGGGGTCCTACGAGCAGTACTTC.

This chain connects TRBV28 to TRBJ2-7; the D is unclear. Trimming removed 7 bases from V and 2 bases from J, with 18 bases in between. The CDR3 loop spans 15 amino acids. The germline gives CDR1 MDHEN, CDR2 SYDVKM. The CDR3: CASIESPTVTYEQYF. The DNA for the CDR3 is TGTGCCAGCATCGAAAGCCCGACGGTCACCTACGAGCAGTACTTC.

V is TRBV7-9 and J is TRBJ1-2, with D perhaps TRBD1 (5 bases). V was pared by 4 bases and J by 4 bases, with 22 bases between. Per the germline V gene, CDR1 is SEHNR and CDR2 is FQNEAQ (reference sequence). The CDR3 is 17 residues long. The CDR3 loop reads CASSSEKGLPPLYGYTF. The CDR3 coding sequence is TGTGCCAGCAGCTCCGAAAAGGGGCTTCCTCCACTCTATGGCTACACCTTC.

V usage is TRBV5-1 and J usage is TRBJ2-7; D gene unclear. Deletions cut 0 bases from V and 0 bases from J, with 4 bases between. CDR3 length equals 13 residues. CDR1 and CDR2 (germline): SGHRS, YFSETQ. The CDR3 sequence: CASSLDFSYEQYF. Here the CDR3 DNA reads TGCGCCAGCAGCTTGGACTTCTCCTACGAGCAGTACTTC.